Presented here are 30 T cell receptor beta chains from one specimen sequenced in a study of OX40 agonist ivuxolimab in advanced cancers. The repertoire was sequenced with immunoSEQ multiplex PCR; TCRdb's copy has only in-frame clones and lacks some. The table includes roughly 20,000 clones, 79% detected once. This material consisted of CD4+ or CD8+ T cells sorted from blood, taken in a trial of the OX40 agonist ivuxolimab. Receptors originate from an adult with an advanced solid tumor such as melanoma, head and neck, liver or kidney cancer.

This clone is medium-sized in the sample. The chain combines TRBV2 with TRBJ1-6, with D possibly matching TRBD1 (5 bases). The germline gives CDR1 SNHLY, CDR2 FYNNEI. CDR3 size: 10 residues. V dropped 7 bases and J dropped 14 bases, with 9 bases sitting between them. In DNA, the CDR3 is TGTGCCAGCATGGGACCGACCCTCCACTTT. It translates to CASMGPTLHF. Combining the CDR3 with reference TRBV2 and TRBJ1-6 gives the whole variable domain EPEVTQTPSHQVTQMGQEVILRCVPISNHLYFYWYRQILGQKVEFLVSFYNNEISEKSEIFDDQFSVERPDGSNFTLKIRSTKLEDSAMYFCASMGPTLHFGNGTRLTVT.

The V and J genes are TRBV6-1 and TRBJ1-1; D gene ambiguous. V lost 3 bases and J lost 3, with 2 bases in between. Germline V gene data show CDR1 as MNHNS and CDR2 as SASEGT. The CDR3 has 11 amino acids. CDR3 protein: CASSEDTEAFF. Written as DNA, the CDR3 is TGTGCCAGCAGTGAGGACACTGAAGCTTTCTTT.

Remarks on this clone: Other DNA sequences within the sample encode an identical CDR3. This chain uses TRBV7-9 with TRBJ1-4; 9 bases agree with TRBD1. The length of the CDR3 is 14 residues. V trimming: 5 bases; J trimming: 11 bases; junction bases outside the gene matches: 9. Germline V lookup: CDR1 SEHNR, CDR2 FQNEAQ (reference sequence). The CDR3 sequence: CASSPRTGEEKLFF. The DNA of the CDR3 is TGTGCCAGCAGCCCTCGGACAGGGGAAGAGAAACTGTTTTTT.

This clone turned up a few times. The rearrangement links TRBV4-3 to TRBJ2-7; TRBD1 might be the D (6 bases). V lost 0 bases and J lost 3, with 9 bases in between. The V gene's germline CDR1 is LGHNA and CDR2 YSLEER. The length of the CDR3 is 14 residues. The DNA of the CDR3 is TGCGCCAGCAGCCAAGATCGCAGGGGCTACGAGCAGTACTTC. Its translation: CASSQDRRGYEQYF.

This clone has more than one count but fewer than ten. J is TRBJ1-2 and V is TRBV7-8; unclear D gene. This CDR3 is built from 11 residues. Between the trimmed V and J ends, which lost 10 bases and 4 bases, there was a span of 10 bases. CDR1 and CDR2 (germline): SGHVS, FQNEAQ. The CDR3 nucleotides read TGTGCCACCGCAACAGCCTATGGCTACACCTTC. The encoded protein is CATATAYGYTF.

The chain is built from TRBV28 and TRBJ1-5, with D perhaps matching TRBD1 (5 bases). The germline CDR1 and CDR2 sequences are MDHEN and SYDVKM. The CDR3 is 15 residues long. V was pared by 3 bases and J by 1 base, with 10 bases between. CDR3 bases: TGTGCCAGCAGTTTGCCAGGGCTCAGCAATCAGCCCCAGCATTTT. As protein: CASSLPGLSNQPQHF.

The CDR3, as DNA: TGTGCCACCAGCTCAAGGCCCGTTTTGATTGTAGATGAGCAGTTCTTC. It is translated as CATSSRPVLIVDEQFF. The chain carries TRBV15 and TRBJ2-1; D unclear. Germline values: CDR1 LNHNV, CDR2 YYDKDF (reference sequence). The CDR3 is made up of 16 amino acids. The V end was cut by 5 bases, the J end by 8 bases, with 22 bases between.

This chain links TRBV15 with TRBJ1-4, with D possibly being TRBD1 (5 bases). Looked up from germline, CDR1 is LNHNV and CDR2 is YYDKDF (reference sequence). CDR3 length: 15 amino acids. Trimming took off 1 base at V and 4 bases at J, with 10 bases between the two ends. CDR3 DNA sequence: TGTGCCACCAGCAGAGTGAGGACAAGTAATGAAAAACTGTTTTTT. Protein: CATSRVRTSNEKLFF.

The chain combines TRBV9 with TRBJ2-1; 10 bases map to TRBD2. This CDR3 is 15 amino acids long. The trim removed 4 bases at V and 6 bases at J, leaving 7 bases unmatched. Germline V gene data show CDR1 as SGDLS and CDR2 as YYNGEE. The CDR3 DNA reads TGTGCCAGCAGCCCCCTAGCGGGGGCGGGCAATGAGCAGTTCTTC. Residues: CASSPLAGAGNEQFF.

This clone was detected once. The chain carries TRBV19 and TRBJ2-7, with D possibly TRBD1 on 6 matching bases. This CDR3 is 15 amino acids long. Germline V gene sequence: CDR1 LNHDA, CDR2 SQIVND (reference sequence). Trimming left V 3 bases short and J 1 base short, with 13 bases between. CDR3 DNA sequence: TGTGCCAGTAGTATTCTAGGAACAGGGTCCTACGAGCAGTACTTC. It yields the protein CASSILGTGSYEQYF.

The V gene is TRBV29-1, the J gene TRBJ1-4; no definite D call. The germline CDR1 and CDR2 sequences are SQVTM and ANQGSEA. The V gene lost 3 bases and the J gene lost 5 bases, with 10 bases spanning the gap. The CDR3 totals 13 residues. Here the CDR3 reads CSVEEDPNEKLFF. As DNA, the CDR3 is TGCAGCGTTGAGGAAGACCCGAATGAAAAACTGTTTTTT.

This clone was detected only a few times. The genes are TRBV5-4 and TRBJ1-1; possibly TRBD1 for D (5 bases). The CDR3 length is 18 residues. V gave up 6 bases and J gave up 8 bases, with 32 bases separating them. Germline values: CDR1 SGHNT, CDR2 YYREEE (reference sequence). In nucleotides, the CDR3 is TGTGCCAGCACCTCCTGGGGGGAAGCCGCCCTTTTCGGGAGGGAAGCTTTCTTT. It yields the protein CASTSWGEAALFGREAFF.

The table lists this clone with a count of one. The genes are TRBV4-1 and TRBJ2-7, with TRBD2 identical over 7 bases. Germline values: CDR1 MGHRA, CDR2 YSYEKL. The trim removed 4 bases at V and 5 bases at J, leaving 14 bases unmatched. The CDR3 runs 16 residues. The CDR3 nucleotides read TGCGCCAGCAGCCTCAGTGGGGGGGATTTGGGCAACGAGCAGTACTTC. It is translated as CASSLSGGDLGNEQYF.

By proportion, this clone is large. V gene TRBV9 combines with J gene TRBJ2-3, with TRBD2 matching 10 bases. The V gene's germline CDR1 is SGDLS and CDR2 YYNGEE. V lost 0 bases to trimming and J lost 6 bases; unmatched junction nucleotides: 4. The CDR3 extends over 15 amino acids. CDR3 sequence reads: CASSVGSGGADTQYF. The CDR3 DNA reads as TGTGCCAGCAGCGTAGGGAGCGGGGGGGCCGATACGCAGTATTTT.

This clone has only a few counts. The DNA of the CDR3 is TGCGCCAGCAGCCCGGGACCGCTTAATGAAAAACTGTTTTTT. Its protein product is CASSPGPLNEKLFF. The chain has TRBV4-1 and TRBJ1-4; a weak D match, TRBD1 (5 bases). The CDR3 loop spans 14 amino acids. Trimming stripped 4 bases from V and 4 bases from J, with 10 bases between. CDR1 and CDR2 (germline): MGHRA, YSYEKL.

This chain uses TRBV9 with TRBJ2-6; TRBD1 aligns across 7 bases. Germline CDR1 SGDLS, CDR2 YYNGEE. Losses at the gene ends were 0 bases for V and 2 bases for J; bases not matched to a gene: 8. This CDR3 has 18 amino acids. DNA of the CDR3: TGTGCCAGCAGCGTAGTAGGGGGCTCAGTCGCTGGGGCCAACGTCCTGACTTTC. It specifies CASSVVGGSVAGANVLTF. Together with reference TRBV9 and TRBJ2-6, the CDR3 gives the full variable domain: DSGVTQTPKHLITATGQRVTLRCSPRSGDLSVYWYQQSLDQGLQFLIQYYNGEERAKGNILERFSAQQFPDLHSELNLSSLELGDSALYFCASSVVGGSVAGANVLTFGAGSRLTVL.

This chain joins TRBV5-6 and TRBJ1-4, with 8 bases matching TRBD1. This CDR3 comprises 14 residues. Germline CDR1 SGHDT, CDR2 YYEEEE. Trimming removed 3 bases from V and 7 bases from J; junction bases left unmatched: 5. The CDR3 bases are TGTGCCAGCAGCTGGGCAGACAGGGGTGAAAAACTGTTTTTT. Protein: CASSWADRGEKLFF.

This clone has at least ten counts. J is TRBJ2-7 and V is TRBV4-3, with a weak D call TRBD1 (5 bases). The germline CDR1 and CDR2 sequences are LGHNA and YSLEER. The V end lost 4 bases, the J end lost 4 bases, and 14 bases lay between the germline ends. The CDR3 sequence is 14 residues long. The CDR3 sequence: CASSPGQSGYEQYF. The DNA of the CDR3 is TGCGCCAGCAGCCCAGGACAATCTGGGTACGAGCAGTACTTC.

The chain combines TRBV7-9 with TRBJ2-4; TRBD1 agrees at 8 bases. Germline V gene sequence: CDR1 SEHNR, CDR2 FQNEAQ (reference sequence). Trimming removed 4 bases from V and 5 bases from J; junction bases left unmatched: 4. The CDR3 runs to 14 residues. CDR3 residues: CASSWTGRENIQYF. DNA for the CDR3: TGTGCCAGCAGCTGGACAGGGCGTGAAAACATTCAGTACTTC. Based on the CDR3 plus reference TRBV7-9 and TRBJ2-4, the full variable domain is DTGVSQNPRHKITKRGQNVTFRCDPISEHNRLYWYRQTLGQGPEFLTYFQNEAQLEKSRLLSDRFSAERPKGSFSTLEIQRTEQGDSAMYLCASSWTGRENIQYFGAGTRLSVL.

The rearrangement joins TRBV9 to TRBJ2-7; no definite D call. Trimming stripped 4 bases from V and 2 bases from J, with 10 bases between. Germline V gene lookup returns CDR1 SGDLS and CDR2 YYNGEE. The CDR3 is 13 residues long. In nucleotides, the CDR3 is TGTGCCAGCAGCCTAGACCCCACCTACGAGCAGTACTTC. It codes for CASSLDPTYEQYF.

This clone is a singleton in its sample. V is TRBV6-5 and J is TRBJ2-3; tentatively, D is TRBD2 (6 bases). Trimming cost V 2 bases and J 4 bases, with 10 bases left between them. Germline values: CDR1 MNHEY, CDR2 SVGAGI. The CDR3 length is 14 residues. CDR3 sequence (DNA): TGTGCCAGCAGTTACGAGACTAGGCCAGATACGCAGTATTTT. Translating it yields CASSYETRPDTQYF.

V usage is TRBV5-1 and J usage is TRBJ1-1; 10 bases align to TRBD1. The J segment lost 6 bases and the V segment lost 2 bases, leaving 7 bases of the junction unmatched. Per germline, CDR1 SGHRS and CDR2 YFSETQ. The CDR3 has 15 residues. For the CDR3, the DNA is TGCGCCAGCAGCTTAACCTCCGGGACAGGGGCTGAAGCTTTCTTT. This sequence encodes CASSLTSGTGAEAFF.

The rearrangement links TRBV19 to TRBJ2-3; D unresolved. Germline CDR1 and CDR2: LNHDA and SQIVND (reference sequence). The CDR3 spans 15 residues. Trimming removed 6 bases from V and 2 bases from J, with 15 bases in between. The CDR3 is CASREQISLTDTQYF. The CDR3 DNA reads as TGTGCCAGTAGGGAGCAGATCAGTCTCACAGATACGCAGTATTTT.

J is TRBJ1-5 and V is TRBV6-1, with D maybe TRBD1 (5 bases). V was cut by 6 bases and J by 6 bases, with 12 bases left in between. This CDR3 region has 13 residues. Per the germline V gene, CDR1 is MNHNS and CDR2 is SASEGT. For the CDR3, the DNA is TGTGCCAGCAGCAGGGACGACGGTCAGCCCCAGCATTTT. The encoded protein is CASSRDDGQPQHF.

The J gene is TRBJ2-7, the V gene TRBV29-1; D perhaps matches TRBD1 (5 bases). The CDR3 is made up of 14 amino acids. V was cut by 8 bases and J by 1 base, with 18 bases left in between. Germline V gene lookup returns CDR1 SQVTM and CDR2 ANQGSEA. The CDR3 loop reads CSFLSQDTSYEQYF. CDR3 nucleotide sequence: TGCAGCTTCCTTAGTCAGGACACATCCTACGAGCAGTACTTC.

There are a few counts of this clone. The chain combines TRBV27 with TRBJ1-3; unclear D gene. Germline V gene sequence: CDR1 MNHEY, CDR2 SMNVEV (reference sequence). V was clipped by 2 bases and J by 2 bases, with 7 bases between them. CDR3 length: 14 residues. The DNA of the CDR3 is TGTGCCAGCAGTTTACGGAGGGCTGGAAACACCATATATTTT. Its translation: CASSLRRAGNTIYF.

The rearrangement links TRBV7-9 to TRBJ2-3; no firm D call. The CDR3 length is 12 residues. V was pared by 3 bases and J by 2 bases, with 3 bases between. CDR1 and CDR2 from the germline V gene are SEHNR and FQNEAQ (reference sequence). CDR3 sequence: CASSLDTDTQYF. CDR3 sequence (DNA): TGTGCCAGCAGCTTGGACACAGATACGCAGTATTTT.

The CDR3 loop is CASSQVVGQGNEQFF. The CDR3 coding sequence is TGTGCCAGCAGTCAAGTAGTGGGACAGGGGAATGAGCAGTTCTTC. The V call is TRBV7-9, the J call TRBJ2-1, with TRBD1 matching 10 bases. Germline V lookup: CDR1 SEHNR, CDR2 FQNEAQ (reference sequence). There are 15 residues in the CDR3. The junction had 9 bases not matched to a gene; V was cut back by 6 bases and J by 7 bases.

The rearrangement joins TRBV6-4 to TRBJ2-1; a possible D gene is TRBD2 (6 bases). Trimming cost V 2 bases and J 8 bases, with 16 bases left between them. The germline CDR1 and CDR2 sequences are MRHNA and SNTAGT. The CDR3 sequence is 15 residues long. CDR3 residues: CASSDVGVPSDEQFF. The CDR3 coding sequence is TGTGCCAGCAGTGACGTTGGGGTACCTAGCGATGAGCAGTTCTTC.

The chain recombines TRBV19 with TRBJ1-6; D is uncertain. Trimming removed 6 bases at V and 9 bases at J, with 12 bases between. The CDR3 sequence is 13 residues long. Germline V gene lookup returns CDR1 LNHDA and CDR2 SQIVND (reference sequence). CDR3 residues: CASSDLSGSPLHF. CDR3 nucleotides: TGTGCCAGTAGCGACTTATCGGGTTCACCCCTCCACTTT.